The sequence of this T cell receptor beta chain was determined in a study of CDR3 diversity in severe acne. With 2 bases clipped from V and 0 bases from J, the junction kept 7 bases outside the gene matches. The CDR3 extends over 18 amino acids. Germline lookup yields CDR1 SGHDT and CDR2 YYEEEE. TCRdb re-derived calls from the PCR reads in MiXCR, one entry per CDR3 protein. The top ten hold 10% of the sample, which has about 85,000 distinct CDR3 sequences, 45% to 50% seen once. This clonotype was detected ten times or more. The sample taken for sequencing was blood. This chain connects TRBV5-6 to TRBJ2-1; 11 bases are a match to TRBD2. This TCR was sampled from a male donor in good health, serving as a control. The CDR3 sequence: CASSFDLAGGLSYNEQFF. The CDR3 coding sequence is TGTGCCAGCAGCTTTGATCTAGCGGGAGGACTCTCCTACAATGAGCAGTTCTTC.